What follows describes a single T cell receptor beta chain. Its antigen remains unidentified. Graves' hyperthyroidism qualified as stable when ophthalmopathy did not progress within 18 months. Clinical symptoms, serum thyroxine and TRAb, thyroid ultrasound and orbital computed tomography were used for the diagnoses. This specimen belongs to a study of T cells in Graves' hyperthyroidism and ophthalmopathy. The CDR3 has 13 amino acids. CDR1 and CDR2 (germline): SQVTM, ANQGSEA. Trimming took 5 bases from V and 4 from J; bases not matched to a gene: 4. Broader study findings: Within blood appeared most thyroid clonotypes that had expanded above 0.001. Ophthalmopathy got predicted by the model a median approximately 6 months before its onset.

Authors of the study amplified TCR beta CDR3 regions from RNA transcripts. An initial round of RT-PCR targeting the TCR CDR3 relied on the HTBI primer set. TCRdb analysed the multiplex PCR reads with MiXCR anew, one entry per CDR3 protein. The sample holds 700,000 to 950,000 distinct CDR3 sequences, roughly 32% seen once. This rearrangement joins TRBV29-1 to TRBJ1-2, with 10 bases fitting TRBD1. Sequenced sample: blood. The TCR comes from a woman between 35 and 50 years old with Graves' hyperthyroidism. CDR3 coding DNA: TGCAGCGTTAGGACAGGGGGAACCTATGGCTACACCTTC. It codes for CSVRTGGTYGYTF.